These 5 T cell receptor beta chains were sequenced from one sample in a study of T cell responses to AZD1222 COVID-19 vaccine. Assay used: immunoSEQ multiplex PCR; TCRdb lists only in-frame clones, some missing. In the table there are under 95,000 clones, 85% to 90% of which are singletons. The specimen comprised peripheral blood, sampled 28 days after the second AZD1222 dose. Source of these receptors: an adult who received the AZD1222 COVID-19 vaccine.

This CDR3 is CASSLGLGGVSGNTIYF. The DNA of the CDR3 is TGCGCCAGCAGCTTGGGGCTAGGGGGGGTTTCTGGAAACACCATATATTTT. V is TRBV5-1 and J is TRBJ1-3, with a tentative D call TRBD1 (6 bases). The CDR3 spans 17 residues. CDR1 and CDR2 (germline): SGHRS, YFSETQ. V was clipped by 0 bases and J by 1 base, with 14 bases between them.

The CDR3 loop reads CASSESQGPGNTIYF. The DNA for the CDR3 is TGCGCCAGCAGTGAGTCGCAAGGGCCGGGAAACACCATATATTTT. The chain joins TRBV10-2 to TRBJ1-3, with D uncertain. Trimming cost V 0 bases and J 4 bases, with 10 bases left between them. CDR3 size: 15 residues. Germline V gene lookup returns CDR1 WSHSY and CDR2 SAAADI.

CDR3: CASSYSRGSYEQYF. The CDR3 bases are TGTGCCAGCAGTTACTCAAGGGGCTCCTACGAGCAGTACTTC. The chain has TRBV6-5 and TRBJ2-7; D is possibly TRBD1 (5 bases). The V gene lost 0 bases and the J gene lost 0 bases, with 6 bases spanning the gap. The CDR3 spans 14 residues. CDR1 is MNHEY and CDR2 is SVGAGI in the germline V gene.

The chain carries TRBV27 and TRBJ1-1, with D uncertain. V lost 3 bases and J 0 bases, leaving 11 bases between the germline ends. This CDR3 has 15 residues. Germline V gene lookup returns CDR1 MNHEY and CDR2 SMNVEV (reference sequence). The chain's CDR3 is CASSLTGAMNTEAFF. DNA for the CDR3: TGTGCCAGCAGTTTGACGGGAGCTATGAACACTGAAGCTTTCTTT.

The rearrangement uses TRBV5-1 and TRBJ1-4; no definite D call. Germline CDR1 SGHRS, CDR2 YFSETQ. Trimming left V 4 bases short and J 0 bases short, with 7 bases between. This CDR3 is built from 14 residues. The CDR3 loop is CASSGGATNEKLFF. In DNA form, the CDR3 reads TGCGCCAGCAGCGGTGGAGCAACTAATGAAAAACTGTTTTTT.